A selection of T cell receptor beta chains follows, all from one sample in a study of OX40 agonist ivuxolimab in advanced cancers. The assay was immunoSEQ multiplex PCR, and TCRdb's table has in-frame clones only and misses some. Of about 8,000 clones detected, around 87% appear once; the ten largest clones hold 4.4%. Sequences were derived from CD4+ or CD8+ T cells sorted from blood, sampled in a trial of the OX40 agonist ivuxolimab. The source is an adult with an advanced solid tumor such as melanoma, head and neck, liver or kidney cancer. The conserved cysteine and the conserved F or W are not part of the CDR3 here.

V gene	J gene	CDR3 protein
TRBV30	TRBJ2-3	ARSGGPDTQY
TRBV15	TRBJ1-2	ATSRGGQADYGYT
TRBV7-2	TRBJ2-1	ASTTGGSGSVYNEQF
TRBV19	TRBJ2-6	ASSRGSGANVLT
TRBV18	TRBJ1-2	ASSLAGGDYGYT
TRBV7-9	TRBJ2-5	ASSPRGPETQY
TRBV5-1	TRBJ2-1	ASSLDLSYEQF
TRBV2	TRBJ2-5	ASSENRDSETQY
TRBV6-5	TRBJ1-1	ASSYPGGTEAF
TRBV5-1	TRBJ1-4	ASSAQGTNEKLF
TRBV2	TRBJ1-3	ASSERAKGNTIY
TRBV5-1	TRBJ2-5	ASSFTGFSETQY
TRBV5-6	TRBJ1-2	ASSFPGTDGYT
TRBV7-3	TRBJ2-1	ASSLTVSSSYNEQF
TRBV5-1	TRBJ2-6	ASSLGNTGANVLT
TRBV7-9	TRBJ2-7	AIGDWGEQY
TRBV5-1	TRBJ1-2	ASSSYQGSSYGYT
TRBV7-2	TRBJ2-7	ASSPDPGRAEQY
TRBV2	TRBJ1-5	ASRSGLSNQPQH
TRBV19	TRBJ2-2	ASGRWEGGELF
TRBV7-6	TRBJ2-1	ASSLTGRTLYNEQF
TRBV4-2	TRBJ1-1	ASSPGVEAF
TRBV19	TRBJ1-2	ASSNPGQGYQGGYT
TRBV2	TRBJ1-6	ASSERVSPLH
TRBV2	TRBJ1-2	ASPVRGRTGGYT
TRBV4-2	TRBJ1-5	ASSQVDYSNQPQH
TRBV7-9	TRBJ1-4	ASTTPGDSSNEKLF
TRBV9	TRBJ2-1	ASSPRLADYNEQF